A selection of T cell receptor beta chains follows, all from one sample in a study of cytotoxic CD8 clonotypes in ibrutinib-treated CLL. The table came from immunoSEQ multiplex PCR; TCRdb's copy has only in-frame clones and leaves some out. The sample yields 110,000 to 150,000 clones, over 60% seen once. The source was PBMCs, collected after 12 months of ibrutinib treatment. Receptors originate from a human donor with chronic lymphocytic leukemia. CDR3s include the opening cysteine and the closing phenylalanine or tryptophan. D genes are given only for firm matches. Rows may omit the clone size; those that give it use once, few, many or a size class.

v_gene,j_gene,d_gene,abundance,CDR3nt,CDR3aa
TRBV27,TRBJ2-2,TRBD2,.,TGTGCCAGCAGTCCCCTAGCGGGAGTCACCGGGGAGCTGTTTTTT,CASSPLAGVTGELFF
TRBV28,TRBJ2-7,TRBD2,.,TGTGCCAGCAGTGGGGGGGATACCTCCTACGAGCAGTACTTC,CASSGGDTSYEQYF
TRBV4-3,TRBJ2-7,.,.,TGCGCCAGCAGCTTACAGAGACAGGCCCCTTTATACTTC,CASSLQRQAPLYF
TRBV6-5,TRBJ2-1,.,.,TGTGCCAGCAGTTCGGGGGTAGAGCAGTTCTTC,CASSSGVEQFF
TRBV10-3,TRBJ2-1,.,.,TGTGCCATCAGCCCCCACCCTAGCGAGACAGGCTATGAGCAGTTCTTC,CAISPHPSETGYEQFF
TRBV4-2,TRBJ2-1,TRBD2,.,TGTGCCAGCAGCCTCAGCGGGACTAGCCGCTACAATGAGCAGTTCTTC,CASSLSGTSRYNEQFF
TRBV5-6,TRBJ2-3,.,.,TGTGCCAGCAGCTTTACAGGACAAGGGGCAGATACGCAGTATTTT,CASSFTGQGADTQYF
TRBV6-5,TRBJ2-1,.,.,TGTGCCAGCAGTTACTCATCGGGGACGGCAGGGAATGAGCAGTTCTTC,CASSYSSGTAGNEQFF
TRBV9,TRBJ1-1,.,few,TGTGCCAGCAGCGTAGGTTTCTGGGCTGAAGCTTTCTTT,CASSVGFWAEAFF
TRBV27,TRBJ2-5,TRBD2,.,TGTGCCAGCAGTTACGGACTAGCGGGGTTCCAAGAGACCCAGTACTTC,CASSYGLAGFQETQYF
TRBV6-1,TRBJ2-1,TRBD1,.,TGTGCCAGCAGTGAAGGAGGGGGCCCCTCCTACAATGAGCAGTTCTTC,CASSEGGGPSYNEQFF
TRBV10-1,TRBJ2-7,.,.,TGCGCCAGGCGCCGGCAGAATAGAAGGTGCCAGTACTTC,CARRRQNRRCQYF
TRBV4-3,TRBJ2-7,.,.,TGCGCCAGCAGCCAATCGGGACTTTCCTACGAGCAGTACTTC,CASSQSGLSYEQYF
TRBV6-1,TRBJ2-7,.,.,TGTGCCAGCACCTGGACGGATTCGAGTTACGAGCAGTACTTC,CASTWTDSSYEQYF
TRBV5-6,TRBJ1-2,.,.,TGTGCCAGCAGCAAACGACGGATCCTCTATGGCTACACCTTC,CASSKRRILYGYTF
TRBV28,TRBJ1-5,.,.,TGTGCCAGCAGATTTATCCCCCACCTCGGCAATCAGCCCCAGCATTTT,CASRFIPHLGNQPQHF
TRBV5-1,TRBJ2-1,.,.,TGCGCCAGCAATAGGGGTTCCTACAATGAGCAGTTCTTC,CASNRGSYNEQFF
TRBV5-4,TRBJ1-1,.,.,TGTGCCAGCAGCTTCTACGAAGGGAGGCAAGCTTTCTTT,CASSFYEGRQAFF